A selection of T cell receptor beta chains follows, all from one sample in a study of cytomegalovirus exposure and HLA in healthy donors. The assay was immunoSEQ multiplex PCR, and TCRdb's table has in-frame clones only and misses some. Of some 200,000 clones detected, roughly 84% appear once; the ten largest clones hold 13%. Sequencing was performed on PBMCs. Every receptor here comes from a woman aged 25 to 39 in good health and CMV-seropositive. Each CDR3 is given with its conserved first and last residue. The D gene is left open where the match is weak. Some rows mark clone size as missing; the rest say once, few, many or name a class of expanded clone.

D gene: NA
clone size: NA
J gene: TRBJ1-1
V gene: TRBV7-9
CDR3 DNA: TGTGCCATCGAAACCAGCGGGCAAATTGAAGCTTTCTTT
CDR3 protein: CAIETSGQIEAFF

D gene: NA
clone size: once
J gene: TRBJ2-5
V gene: TRBV7-9
CDR3 DNA: TGTGCCAGCAGCTTAGCTAAAGACTACGTACACCAAGAGACCCAGTACTTC
CDR3 protein: CASSLAKDYVHQETQYF

D gene: NA
clone size: NA
J gene: TRBJ2-1
V gene: TRBV28
CDR3 DNA: TGTGCCAGCAGTGGGTACGCGGGTTCCTCCTACAATGAGCAGTTCTTC
CDR3 protein: CASSGYAGSSYNEQFF

D gene: TRBD2
clone size: NA
J gene: TRBJ2-2
V gene: TRBV27
CDR3 DNA: TGTGCCACAAGCGGGAAATACTCGTCGGGCACCGGGGAGCTGTTTTTT
CDR3 protein: CATSGKYSSGTGELFF

D gene: NA
clone size: NA
J gene: TRBJ2-5
V gene: TRBV30
CDR3 DNA: TGTGCCTGGAGTGCACCCCGGACAGAAGAGACCCAGTACTTC
CDR3 protein: CAWSAPRTEETQYF

D gene: NA
clone size: NA
J gene: TRBJ2-1
V gene: TRBV11-2
CDR3 DNA: TGTGCCAGCAGCTTAGGGGGGGGCAGTCAGTTCTTC
CDR3 protein: CASSLGGGSQFF

D gene: NA
clone size: NA
J gene: TRBJ1-1
V gene: TRBV6-6
CDR3 DNA: TGTGCCAGCAGTACCAGCCGCGGGGAAGCTTTCTTT
CDR3 protein: CASSTSRGEAFF

D gene: TRBD1
clone size: few
J gene: TRBJ2-7
V gene: TRBV2
CDR3 DNA: TGTGCCAGCACCTTAGACAGGGCCTACGAGCAGTACTTC
CDR3 protein: CASTLDRAYEQYF

D gene: NA
clone size: NA
J gene: TRBJ1-1
V gene: TRBV6-5
CDR3 DNA: TGTGCCAGCAGTTACTCTTCCTCCCGTCTGGGGAAGCGGGCTTTCTTT
CDR3 protein: CASSYSSSRLGKRAFF

D gene: NA
clone size: NA
J gene: TRBJ2-2
V gene: TRBV7-3
CDR3 DNA: TGTGCCAGCAGCTCTCCCCTCGAGTCCGGGGAGCTGTTTTTT
CDR3 protein: CASSSPLESGELFF

D gene: TRBD1
clone size: NA
J gene: TRBJ2-1
V gene: TRBV6-5
CDR3 DNA: TGTGCCAGCAGAGCAGGGGGCTCCTACAATGAGCAGTTCTTC
CDR3 protein: CASRAGGSYNEQFF

D gene: NA
clone size: NA
J gene: TRBJ1-5
V gene: TRBV6-5
CDR3 DNA: TGTGCCAGCAGTTACGGGCCAGGGGTGGGGGATCAGCCCCAGCATTTT
CDR3 protein: CASSYGPGVGDQPQHF

D gene: NA
clone size: few
J gene: TRBJ2-7
V gene: TRBV2
CDR3 DNA: TGTGCCACAAGGAAGGGGGAACAAGCCTACGAGCAGTACTTC
CDR3 protein: CATRKGEQAYEQYF

D gene: NA
clone size: NA
J gene: TRBJ1-2
V gene: TRBV25-1
CDR3 DNA: TGTGCCAGCAGTGACCCGTCAGGGTCGGTTGGCTACACCTTC
CDR3 protein: CASSDPSGSVGYTF

D gene: NA
clone size: NA
J gene: TRBJ2-3
V gene: TRBV20-1
CDR3 DNA: TGCAGTGCTTTCCCGACAGATACGCAGTATTTT
CDR3 protein: CSAFPTDTQYF

D gene: NA
clone size: NA
J gene: TRBJ1-5
V gene: TRBV7-6
CDR3 DNA: TGTGCCAGCAGCCATTTATGCGGTAGCAATCAGCCCCAGCATTTT
CDR3 protein: CASSHLCGSNQPQHF

D gene: TRBD2
clone size: NA
J gene: TRBJ2-7
V gene: TRBV2
CDR3 DNA: TGTGCCAGCAGTGGGCAAGCGGGAGGTTCTCGTGAGCAGTACTTC
CDR3 protein: CASSGQAGGSREQYF

D gene: TRBD2
clone size: few
J gene: TRBJ2-7
V gene: TRBV5-6
CDR3 DNA: TGTGCCAGCAGCTTGAGGACTAGCGGGAGAGGGGAGCAGTACTTC
CDR3 protein: CASSLRTSGRGEQYF

D gene: TRBD2
clone size: once
J gene: TRBJ2-5
V gene: TRBV5-1
CDR3 DNA: TGCGCCAGCAGCACCTGGACTAGCGGGAGGGCCGGGGAGACCCAGTACTTC
CDR3 protein: CASSTWTSGRAGETQYF

D gene: NA
clone size: NA
J gene: TRBJ1-5
V gene: TRBV6-6
CDR3 DNA: TGTGCCAGCTCTGGGCACCGGGGAGACAATCAGCCCCAGCATTTT
CDR3 protein: CASSGHRGDNQPQHF

D gene: NA
clone size: NA
J gene: TRBJ2-7
V gene: TRBV29-1
CDR3 DNA: TGCAGCGTTGAAGACGCAAGGAGCTCCTACGAGCAGTACTTC
CDR3 protein: CSVEDARSSYEQYF

D gene: NA
clone size: NA
J gene: TRBJ2-3
V gene: TRBV2
CDR3 DNA: TGTGCCAGCAGAGGACAGTCGTCCAGGGGCACAGATACGCAGTATTTT
CDR3 protein: CASRGQSSRGTDTQYF

D gene: NA
clone size: once
J gene: TRBJ1-1
V gene: TRBV29-1
CDR3 DNA: TGCAGCGTTGGGCCTAACACTGAAGCTTTCTTT
CDR3 protein: CSVGPNTEAFF

D gene: NA
clone size: NA
J gene: TRBJ2-7
V gene: TRBV6-6
CDR3 DNA: TGTGCCAGCAGTGTGACACGAACCTACGAGCAGTACTTC
CDR3 protein: CASSVTRTYEQYF

D gene: NA
clone size: NA
J gene: TRBJ2-1
V gene: TRBV4-2
CDR3 DNA: TGTGCCAGCAGCCAAGAAGGTGGGCCTAGCGACTACAATGAGCAGTTCTTC
CDR3 protein: CASSQEGGPSDYNEQFF

D gene: TRBD1
clone size: NA
J gene: TRBJ1-2
V gene: TRBV18
CDR3 DNA: TGTGCCAGCTCCCAGAAACCTCCGGGACAGGGGGCGGATGGCTACACCTTC
CDR3 protein: CASSQKPPGQGADGYTF

D gene: NA
clone size: NA
J gene: TRBJ2-1
V gene: TRBV27
CDR3 DNA: TGTGCCAGCCTTCCCTTAGCGGTTCGGAGGCAGGATGAGCAGTTCTTC
CDR3 protein: CASLPLAVRRQDEQFF

D gene: NA
clone size: NA
J gene: TRBJ1-2
V gene: TRBV5-4
CDR3 DNA: TGTGCCAGCATCAAGGACCCGACATACCGCGGGTATGGCTACACCTTC
CDR3 protein: CASIKDPTYRGYGYTF

D gene: NA
clone size: NA
J gene: TRBJ2-3
V gene: TRBV5-1
CDR3 DNA: TGCGCCAGCAGCTTGACAAACCCTAGCACAGATACGCAGTATTTT
CDR3 protein: CASSLTNPSTDTQYF

D gene: TRBD2
clone size: NA
J gene: TRBJ2-1
V gene: TRBV18
CDR3 DNA: TGTGCCAGCTCCCAAACTAGCGGAGGCTACAATGAGCAGTTCTTC
CDR3 protein: CASSQTSGGYNEQFF

D gene: TRBD1
clone size: NA
J gene: TRBJ2-2
V gene: TRBV5-1
CDR3 DNA: TGCGCCAGCAGCTTGGCCGTGGACAGGGGGACCGGGGAGCTGTTTTTT
CDR3 protein: CASSLAVDRGTGELFF

D gene: TRBD2
clone size: NA
J gene: TRBJ2-5
V gene: TRBV11-2
CDR3 DNA: TGTGCCAGCAGCATCAGGACTAGCGGACAAGAGACCCAGTACTTC
CDR3 protein: CASSIRTSGQETQYF

D gene: TRBD1
clone size: NA
J gene: TRBJ1-5
V gene: TRBV6-5
CDR3 DNA: TGTGCCAGCAGTAGGCGACAGGGGGCGAATCAGCCCCAGCATTTT
CDR3 protein: CASSRRQGANQPQHF

D gene: NA
clone size: NA
J gene: TRBJ1-4
V gene: TRBV28
CDR3 DNA: TGTGCCAGCAGTTTGAATCCCGGGAGTAATGAAAAACTGTTTTTT
CDR3 protein: CASSLNPGSNEKLFF

D gene: TRBD2
clone size: NA
J gene: TRBJ2-3
V gene: TRBV15
CDR3 DNA: TGTGCCACGTTACTAGCGGGAGTTGGAGATACGCAGTATTTT
CDR3 protein: CATLLAGVGDTQYF

D gene: TRBD1
clone size: NA
J gene: TRBJ2-2
V gene: TRBV5-1
CDR3 DNA: TGCGCCAGCAGCCTAAAGCCCCCTCTAAGGGGGCGACCGAACACCGGGGAGCTGTTTTTT
CDR3 protein: CASSLKPPLRGRPNTGELFF

D gene: TRBD1
clone size: NA
J gene: TRBJ1-5
V gene: TRBV7-9
CDR3 DNA: TGTGCCAGCAGCTTGGGGGGACAGGATCAGCCCCAGCATTTT
CDR3 protein: CASSLGGQDQPQHF

D gene: TRBD1
clone size: NA
J gene: TRBJ2-1
V gene: TRBV7-2
CDR3 DNA: TGTGCCAGCAGCCTCACAGGGGCCGGTGAGCAGTTCTTC
CDR3 protein: CASSLTGAGEQFF

D gene: TRBD1
clone size: NA
J gene: TRBJ1-5
V gene: TRBV5-1
CDR3 DNA: TGCGCCAGCAGCAGGGACAGGGGGCGGTGTAGCAATCAGCCCCAGCATTTT
CDR3 protein: CASSRDRGRCSNQPQHF

D gene: TRBD2
clone size: NA
J gene: TRBJ2-5
V gene: TRBV7-9
CDR3 DNA: TGTGCCAGCAGCCTCGGACTAGCGGGAGGGTTGGATGAGACCCAGTACTTC
CDR3 protein: CASSLGLAGGLDETQYF

D gene: TRBD1
clone size: once
J gene: TRBJ2-7
V gene: TRBV30
CDR3 DNA: TGTGCCTGGAGGCAGGACAGGGGCGAGCAGTACTTC
CDR3 protein: CAWRQDRGEQYF

D gene: NA
clone size: many
J gene: TRBJ1-5
V gene: TRBV18
CDR3 DNA: TGTGCCAGCTCACCAAGATCAGGGATGGGTGGCATAAGCAATCAGCCCCAGCATTTT
CDR3 protein: CASSPRSGMGGISNQPQHF

D gene: NA
clone size: NA
J gene: TRBJ1-3
V gene: TRBV9
CDR3 DNA: TGTGCCAGCAGCGTAGCGGGGGGGGCAATGGTTGGAAACACCATATATTTT
CDR3 protein: CASSVAGGAMVGNTIYF

D gene: NA
clone size: few
J gene: TRBJ2-2
V gene: TRBV5-6
CDR3 DNA: TGTGCCAGCAGCTTGGGTCAGGGGAACACCGGGGAGCTGTTTTTT
CDR3 protein: CASSLGQGNTGELFF

D gene: NA
clone size: NA
J gene: TRBJ2-3
V gene: TRBV11-3
CDR3 DNA: TGTGCCAGCAGCTTAGATCCAGGCACCACAGATACGCAGTATTTT
CDR3 protein: CASSLDPGTTDTQYF

D gene: NA
clone size: NA
J gene: TRBJ2-7
V gene: TRBV11-3
CDR3 DNA: TGTGCCAGCAGCTTGGCAGGCACGTTAGAGCAGTACTTC
CDR3 protein: CASSLAGTLEQYF

D gene: NA
clone size: NA
J gene: TRBJ2-1
V gene: TRBV28
CDR3 DNA: TGTGCCAGCAGGAGCGAGGAGCAGTTCTTC
CDR3 protein: CASRSEEQFF